Described below is a single T cell receptor beta chain sequence and its context. What it binds is unknown. The conserved phenylalanine or tryptophan is not found at the CDR3 terminus, so this likely reflects a read error. The data derive from a study of tumor and adjacent non-tumor tissue in lung cancer. For the study at large: Histology: 12 adenocarcinoma, a couple of squamous cell carcinoma, 1 small cell lung cancer. Samples averaged roughly 4.2 million productive TCRbeta reads each.

The template was RNA from unsorted bulk tissue. Study-wide findings and caveats: Patients with more diverse tumor TCRs had worse survival. In normal lung, the top 100 clones were significantly more dominant than in tumor.

A modified ARM-PCR protocol with three rounds of nested PCR amplified TCRbeta. TCRdb reprocessed the multiplex PCR reads with MiXCR, giving one entry per CDR3 protein. Here the sample spans more than 85,000 distinct CDR3 sequences, around three fifths being singletons. Source material: lung tumor tissue. This clonotype originated in a man between 65 and 80 years old with non-small cell lung cancer.

The CDR3 DNA sequence: TGTACCAGCAGCCTACAGGGGACGTTGTTCGCCAGGGAGCTGTTTATT. This translates into CTSSLQGTLFARELFI. The chain is built from TRBV11-2 and TRBJ2-2; 7 nucleotides line up with TRBD1. The germline V gene encodes CDR1 SGHAT and CDR2 FQNNGV. There are 16 residues in the CDR3.